The clone carrying this TCR beta chain was detected only a few times. This CDR3 has 12 amino acids. The V and J ends lost 2 bases and 6 bases respectively, with 6 bases between them. The germline V gene has CDR1 MNHNY and CDR2 SVGAGI (reference sequence). This record comes from a study of control samples from healthy donors and cancer patients. Only in-frame clones appear in the TCRdb table, and some are missing; sequencing was by immunoSEQ multiplex PCR. The top ten hold roughly 1.2% of the sample, which has tens of thousands of clones, 93% seen once. This sequence was found in a woman aged 40 to 50 with lung cancer. The chain has TRBV6-6 and TRBJ2-3, with unresolved D. The sequenced material came from PBMCs. For the CDR3, the DNA is TGTGCCAGCAGTTACGAGGTGGATACGCAGTATTTT. Translated, it gives CASSYEVDTQYF.